This T cell receptor (beta chain) was sequenced for a study of vaccination and CD4 T cells after COVID-19. Turning to the study itself: Six males and four females, two Hispanic, made up the convalescents. The peptides that stimulated the cells were overlapping spike peptides from SARS-CoV-2, HCoV-NL63, HCoV-OC43 and HCoV-229E.

V was trimmed by 4 bases and J by 11 bases, leaving 12 bases between them. Germline CDR1 is SGHTA and CDR2 is FQGNSA. The CDR3 loop spans 13 amino acids. The treatment denotes: approximately 9-day PBMC culture with coronavirus spike peptide pools or control peptides (ViraFEST assay). During the years 2011-2018, before the COVID-19 pandemic, the unexposed donor's CD4+ T cells were collected. At the Johns Hopkins FTIC core, DNA taken from cultured CD4+ T cells was sequenced by way of the Oncomine TCR Beta short-read assay. TCRdb itself ran the PCR reads through MiXCR, one entry per CDR3 protein. The sample holds 7,000 to 8,500 distinct CDR3 sequences, approximately 35% seen once. As for this clonotype: The antigen remains undetermined.

Sequencing was performed on CD4+ T cells from blood, cultured in vitro. The chain employs TRBV7-2 and TRBJ1-6, with D unclear. This TCR was sampled from a human donor in good health. The CDR3 reads CASSSDARAPLHF. Written as DNA, the CDR3 is TGTGCCAGCAGCTCGGACGCCCGGGCACCCCTCCACTTT.